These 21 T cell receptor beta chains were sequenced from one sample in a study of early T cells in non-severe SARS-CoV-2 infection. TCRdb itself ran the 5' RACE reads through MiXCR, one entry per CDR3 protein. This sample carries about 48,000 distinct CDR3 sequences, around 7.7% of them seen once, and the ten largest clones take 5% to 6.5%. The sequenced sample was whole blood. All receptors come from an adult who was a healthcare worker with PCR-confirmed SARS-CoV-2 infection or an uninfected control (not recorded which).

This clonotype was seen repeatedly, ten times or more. The CDR3 loop reads CAISESGGNTEAFF. CDR3 coding DNA: TGTGCCATCAGTGAGTCGGGGGGAAACACTGAAGCTTTCTTT. The chain has TRBV10-3 and TRBJ1-1, with a possible D match to TRBD1 (5 bases). Trimming removed 0 bases from V and 2 bases from J, with 7 bases in between. The CDR3 spans 14 residues. Germline lookup yields CDR1 ENHRY and CDR2 SYGVKD.

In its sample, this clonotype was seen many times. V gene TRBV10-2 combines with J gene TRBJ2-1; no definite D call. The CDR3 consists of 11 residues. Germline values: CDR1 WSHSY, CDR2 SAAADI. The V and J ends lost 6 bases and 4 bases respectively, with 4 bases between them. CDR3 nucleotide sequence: TGCGCCAGCAGGGCTTACAATGAGCAGTTCTTC. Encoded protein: CASRAYNEQFF.

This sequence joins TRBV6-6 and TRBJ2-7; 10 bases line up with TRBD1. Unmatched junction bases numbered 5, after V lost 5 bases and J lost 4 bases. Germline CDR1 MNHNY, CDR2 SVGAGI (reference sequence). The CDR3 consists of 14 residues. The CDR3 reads CASSLGTGAYEQYF. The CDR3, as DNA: TGTGCCAGCAGTCTCGGGACAGGGGCTTACGAGCAGTACTTC.

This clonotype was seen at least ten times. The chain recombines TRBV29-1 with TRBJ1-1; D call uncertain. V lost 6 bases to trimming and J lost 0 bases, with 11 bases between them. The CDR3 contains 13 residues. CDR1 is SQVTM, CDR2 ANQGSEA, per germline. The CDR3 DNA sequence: TGCAGCGTCATCGACGGTATGAACACTGAAGCTTTCTTT. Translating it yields CSVIDGMNTEAFF.

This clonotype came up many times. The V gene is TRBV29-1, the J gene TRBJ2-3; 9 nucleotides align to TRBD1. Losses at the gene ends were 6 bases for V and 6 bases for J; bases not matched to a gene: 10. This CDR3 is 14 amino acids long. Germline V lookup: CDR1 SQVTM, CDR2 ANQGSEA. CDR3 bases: TGCAGCGTACCGGGACAGGGAAAGAGGGATACGCAGTATTTT. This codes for CSVPGQGKRDTQYF.

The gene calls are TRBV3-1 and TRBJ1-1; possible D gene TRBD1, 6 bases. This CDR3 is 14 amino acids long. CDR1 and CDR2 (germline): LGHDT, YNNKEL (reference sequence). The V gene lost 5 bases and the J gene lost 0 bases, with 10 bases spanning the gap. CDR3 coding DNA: TGTGCCAGCAGCGCCAGGGACATGAACACTGAAGCTTTCTTT. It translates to CASSARDMNTEAFF.

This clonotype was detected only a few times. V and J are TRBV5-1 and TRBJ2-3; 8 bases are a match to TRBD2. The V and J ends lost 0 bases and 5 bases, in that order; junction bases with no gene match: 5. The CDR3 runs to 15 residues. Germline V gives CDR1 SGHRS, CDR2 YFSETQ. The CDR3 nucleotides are TGCGCCAGCAGCTTGGTACAGCGGGGGAGAGATACGCAGTATTTT. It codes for CASSLVQRGRDTQYF.

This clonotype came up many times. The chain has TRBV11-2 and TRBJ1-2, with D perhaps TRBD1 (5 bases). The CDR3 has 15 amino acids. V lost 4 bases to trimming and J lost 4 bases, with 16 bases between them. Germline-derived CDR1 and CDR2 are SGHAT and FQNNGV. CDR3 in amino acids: CASSSLWRGGYGYTF. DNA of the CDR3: TGTGCCAGCAGCTCTCTCTGGCGGGGGGGCTATGGCTACACCTTC. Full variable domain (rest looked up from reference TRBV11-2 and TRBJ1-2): EAGVAQSPRYKIIEKRQSVAFWCNPISGHATLYWYQQILGQGPKLLIQFQNNGVVDDSQLPKDRFSAERLKGVDSTLKIQPAKLEDSAVYLCASSSLWRGGYGYTFGSGTRLTVV.

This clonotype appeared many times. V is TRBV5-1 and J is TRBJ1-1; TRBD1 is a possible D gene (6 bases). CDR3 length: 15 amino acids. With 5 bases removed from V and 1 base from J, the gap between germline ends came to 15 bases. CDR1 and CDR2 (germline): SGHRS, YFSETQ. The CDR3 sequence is CASSQQGRGNTEAFF. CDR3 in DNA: TGCGCCAGCAGTCAACAGGGAAGAGGGAACACTGAAGCTTTCTTT.

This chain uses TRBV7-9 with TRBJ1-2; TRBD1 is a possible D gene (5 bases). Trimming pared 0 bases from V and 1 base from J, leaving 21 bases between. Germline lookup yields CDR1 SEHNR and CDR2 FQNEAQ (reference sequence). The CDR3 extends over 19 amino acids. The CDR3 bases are TGTGCCAGCAGCTTAGCAAAATTGTTGGTGGACACTATTAACTATGGCTACACCTTC. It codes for CASSLAKLLVDTINYGYTF.

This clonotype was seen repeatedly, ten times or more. CDR3 sequence reads: CASSVRDSTDTQYF. The CDR3 DNA follows: TGTGCCAGCAGTGTCCGGGACAGCACAGATACGCAGTATTTT. V is TRBV27 and J is TRBJ2-3; D may match TRBD1 or TRBD2 (5 bases each). CDR1 is MNHEY and CDR2 is SMNVEV in the germline V gene (reference sequence). Deletions cut 5 bases from V and 0 bases from J, with 9 bases between. The CDR3 totals 14 residues.

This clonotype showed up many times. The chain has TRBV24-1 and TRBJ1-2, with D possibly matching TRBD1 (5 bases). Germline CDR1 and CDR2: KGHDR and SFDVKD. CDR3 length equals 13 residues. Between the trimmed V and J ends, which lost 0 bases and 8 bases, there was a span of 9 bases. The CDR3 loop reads CATSDLGTDGYTF. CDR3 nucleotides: TGTGCCACCAGTGATTTGGGGACGGACGGCTACACCTTC.

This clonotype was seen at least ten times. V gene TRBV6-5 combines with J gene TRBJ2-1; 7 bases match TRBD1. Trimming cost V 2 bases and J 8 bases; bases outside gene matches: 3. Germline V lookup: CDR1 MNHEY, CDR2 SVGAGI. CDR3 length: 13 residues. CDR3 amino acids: CASSYPGTDEQFF. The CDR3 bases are TGTGCCAGCAGTTACCCCGGGACAGATGAGCAGTTCTTC.

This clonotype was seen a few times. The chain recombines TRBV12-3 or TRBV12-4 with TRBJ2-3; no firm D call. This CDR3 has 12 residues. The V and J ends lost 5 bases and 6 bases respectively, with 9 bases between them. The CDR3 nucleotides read TGTGCCAGCAGTCCCCGAGCGGATACGCAGTATTTT. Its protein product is CASSPRADTQYF.

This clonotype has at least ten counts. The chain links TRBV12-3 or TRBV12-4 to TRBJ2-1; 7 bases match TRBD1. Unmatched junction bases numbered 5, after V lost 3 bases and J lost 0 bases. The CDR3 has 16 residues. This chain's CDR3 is CASSFGQASSYNEQFF. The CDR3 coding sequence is TGTGCCAGCAGTTTCGGACAGGCAAGCTCCTACAATGAGCAGTTCTTC.

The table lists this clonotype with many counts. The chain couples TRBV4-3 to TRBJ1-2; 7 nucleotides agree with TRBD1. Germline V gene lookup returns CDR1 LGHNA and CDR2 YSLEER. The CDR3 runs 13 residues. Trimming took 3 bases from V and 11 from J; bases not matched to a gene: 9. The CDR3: CASSQSTGTLYTF. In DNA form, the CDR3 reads TGCGCCAGCAGCCAGTCGACAGGGACCCTTTACACCTTC.

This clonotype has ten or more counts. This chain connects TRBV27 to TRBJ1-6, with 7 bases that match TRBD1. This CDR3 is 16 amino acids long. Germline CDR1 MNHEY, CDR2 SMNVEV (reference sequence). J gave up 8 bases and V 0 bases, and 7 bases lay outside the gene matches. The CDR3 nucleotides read TGTGCCAGCAGTTTATCGGCAGGGGGTCTATATTCACCCCTCCACTTT. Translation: CASSLSAGGLYSPLHF.

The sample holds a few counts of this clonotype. CDR3 nucleotide sequence: TGTGCCAGCAGTTTAGTGTATGGTGAGCAGTTCTTC. It encodes CASSLVYGEQFF. The chain has TRBV12-3 or TRBV12-4 and TRBJ2-1; D uncertain. The V end lost 1 base, the J end lost 9 bases, and 7 bases lay between the germline ends. The CDR3 is made up of 12 amino acids.

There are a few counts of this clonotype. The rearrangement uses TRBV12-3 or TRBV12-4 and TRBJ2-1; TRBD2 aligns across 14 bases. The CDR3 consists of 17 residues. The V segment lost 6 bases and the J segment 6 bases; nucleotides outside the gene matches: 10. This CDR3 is CASRATSGGAYGNEQFF. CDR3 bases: TGTGCCAGCAGGGCGACTAGCGGGGGGGCCTACGGCAATGAGCAGTTCTTC.

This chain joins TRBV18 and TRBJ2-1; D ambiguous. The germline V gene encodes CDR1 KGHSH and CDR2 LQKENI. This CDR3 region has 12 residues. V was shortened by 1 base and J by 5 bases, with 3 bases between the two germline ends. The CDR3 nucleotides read TGTGCCAGCTCACCACAGAACAATGAGCAGTTCTTC. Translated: CASSPQNNEQFF. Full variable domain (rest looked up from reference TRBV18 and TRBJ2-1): NAGVMQNPRHLVRRRGQEARLRCSPMKGHSHVYWYRQLPEEGLKFMVYLQKENIIDESGMPKERFSAEFPKEGPSILRIQQVVRGDSAAYFCASSPQNNEQFFGPGTRLTVL.

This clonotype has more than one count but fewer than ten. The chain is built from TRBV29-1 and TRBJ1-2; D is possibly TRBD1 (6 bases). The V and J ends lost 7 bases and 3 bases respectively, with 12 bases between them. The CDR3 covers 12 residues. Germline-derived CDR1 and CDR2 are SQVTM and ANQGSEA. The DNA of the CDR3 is TGCAGCGCATACTCAGGGGACTATGGCTACACCTTC. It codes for CSAYSGDYGYTF.